This T cell receptor beta chain was retrieved from a study of T cell changes during pregnancy in multiple sclerosis (dated by TCRdb to between 2018 and 2021). Describing the broader study: The study examined how the T cell repertoire changed over the course of pregnancy in women with multiple sclerosis.

The library relied on the immunoSEQ multiplex PCR assay. What TCRdb holds here is the immuneACCESS table cut down to in-frame rearrangements. Part of the clones is not present; checked against another copy, under half of the missing clones reflect an unresolved V gene, and the others are unexplained. Recorded for this sample are about 28,000 clones; roughly nine tenths of them occurred a single time. Jointly, the top ten make up around 0.8% of the sample. The CDR3, from cysteine to phenylalanine, totals 14 residues. Only the CDR3 region is kept as DNA, spanning 42 bases read in frame from base 1. CDR1 SGHTA and CDR2 FQGNSA are derived from the germline V gene. V loses 5 bases of germline sequence and J loses 5 bases, and the interval between the two ends is 12 bases. A single count supports this clone. The antigen it recognizes is unknown. Base qualities were left out, and no much larger clone turns up one base away.

The chain was built from TRBV7-2 and TRBJ2-2, and possibly TRBD2, on 5 matching bases. The specimen was CD4+ T cells from peripheral blood mononuclear cells, collected in the second trimester of pregnancy. The receptor was derived from a female donor with multiple sclerosis, enrolled in a pregnancy study. The DNA reads TGTGCCAGCAGCCCGCATAGAGGGACCGGGGAGCTGTTTTTT. This translates into CASSPHRGTGELFF.